Listed below are T cell receptor beta chains from one sample, sequenced in a study of CD8+ T cells in alopecia areata. Libraries were prepared by immunoSEQ multiplex PCR; TCRdb keeps only in-frame clonotypes and omits some of them. In the table there are some 110,000 clones, roughly 60% of which are singletons. The sequencing used CD8+ T cells sorted from blood, collected at week 4, from a patient treated with tofacitinib. These receptors were taken from a human donor with alopecia areata. CDR3s leave out the opening cysteine and the closing phenylalanine or tryptophan.

cdr3_aa j_call v_call
SVVGVSSYNEQF TRBJ2-1 TRBV29-1
ASSHTTDEAF TRBJ1-1 TRBV4-1
ASSAHKNTEAF TRBJ1-1 TRBV9
ASSGSGSRETQY TRBJ2-5 TRBV2
SVEDLGETQY TRBJ2-5 TRBV29-1
ASSQENSYEQY TRBJ2-7 TRBV4-1
AWPRRTSSYEQY TRBJ2-7 TRBV30
SVEESWVGAYEQY TRBJ2-7 TRBV29-1
ASSLLLADHNEQF TRBJ2-1 TRBV7-8
ASSQPGQSAYEQY TRBJ2-7 TRBV4-2
ASGWPMGAF TRBJ1-1 TRBV12-5
ASSQLSGDVGQPQH TRBJ1-5 TRBV27
ASSPGQGIGYGYT TRBJ1-2 TRBV7-9
ASRFQGGQETQY TRBJ2-5 TRBV7-9
ASSQDWQGNTEAF TRBJ1-1 TRBV4-3
ASSLSAGGIQETQY TRBJ2-5 TRBV5-6
ASSILDSSGANVLT TRBJ2-6 TRBV27
ASSPVDRGAGELF TRBJ2-2 TRBV7-2
AWSDGQGGYNEKLF TRBJ1-4 TRBV30
ASRTGTSHSPLH TRBJ1-6 TRBV6-5
SLMTGNTEAF TRBJ1-1 TRBV29-1
SASGTDSF TRBJ1-1 TRBV20-1
ASSSTGGRF TRBJ2-1 TRBV7-9
ASSPRGADTQY TRBJ2-3 TRBV5-4
AIPPPAPPNQPQH TRBJ1-5 TRBV10-3
SVVSAGSADTQY TRBJ2-3 TRBV29-1
ATQRRDRGNEQF TRBJ2-1 TRBV5-1
SAEWESNEQF TRBJ2-1 TRBV29-1
ASSLVAAVQY TRBJ2-3 TRBV13
ASSGQAGGTEAF TRBJ1-1 TRBV27
ASSLWGGETQY TRBJ2-5 TRBV27
ASSPYTGELF TRBJ2-2 TRBV19
AWSVIKGRNQPQH TRBJ1-5 TRBV30
ASGQGLNEQY TRBJ2-7 TRBV27
ASSLAGTIYNEQF TRBJ2-1 TRBV7-2
SVILLGTGSYEQY . TRBV29-1
ASSLDRTDTQY TRBJ2-3 TRBV7-8
SVATGSYEQY TRBJ2-7 TRBV29-1
SVEERESYNEQF TRBJ2-1 TRBV29-1
ATLGGGGYGYT TRBJ1-2 TRBV10-3
SGGPGTGLTGELF TRBJ2-2 TRBV29-1
ASSLTLAELGETQY TRBJ2-5 TRBV11-1
ASSSPHGPYEQY TRBJ2-7 TRBV7-9
SANVGRSDYEQY TRBJ2-7 TRBV29-1
ASSSPLTYNEQF TRBJ2-1 TRBV6-5
ASSVGGSANNEQF TRBJ2-1 TRBV9
AWSPTGRETQY TRBJ2-5 TRBV30
SVEEGGRSYGYT TRBJ1-2 TRBV29-1
ASSRGQPWEQY TRBJ2-7 TRBV5-1
ASSSGYQPQH TRBJ1-5 TRBV7-9
ASSPQGEYNEQF TRBJ2-1 TRBV27
ASSVRHLNTEAF TRBJ1-1 TRBV5-1
AWLQGYEQY TRBJ2-7 TRBV30
ASSLGPGEETQY TRBJ2-5 TRBV27
ASSGGRDPYEQY TRBJ2-7 TRBV11-3
ATLRTSTDTQY TRBJ2-3 TRBV21-1
AWTEGFDGYT TRBJ1-2 TRBV30
ASSHSWPDTVLT TRBJ2-6 TRBV23-1